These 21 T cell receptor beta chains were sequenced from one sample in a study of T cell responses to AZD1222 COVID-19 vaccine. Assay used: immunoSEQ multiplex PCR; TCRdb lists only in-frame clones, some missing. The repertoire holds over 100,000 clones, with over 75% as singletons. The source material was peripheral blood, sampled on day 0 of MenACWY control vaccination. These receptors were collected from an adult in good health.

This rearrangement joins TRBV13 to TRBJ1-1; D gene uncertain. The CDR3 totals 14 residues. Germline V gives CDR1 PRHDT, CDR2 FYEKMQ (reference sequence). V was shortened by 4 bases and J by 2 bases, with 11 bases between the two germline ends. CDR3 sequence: CASSSAHANTEAFF. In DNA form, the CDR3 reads TGTGCCAGCAGCTCTGCCCATGCTAACACTGAAGCTTTCTTT.

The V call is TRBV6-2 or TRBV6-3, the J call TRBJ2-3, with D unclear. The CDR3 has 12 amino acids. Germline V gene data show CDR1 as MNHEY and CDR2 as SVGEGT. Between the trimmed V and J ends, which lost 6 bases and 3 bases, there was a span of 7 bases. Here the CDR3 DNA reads TGTGCCAGCAGCCAATCAACAGATACGCAGTATTTT. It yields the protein CASSQSTDTQYF.

In DNA, the CDR3 is TGTGCCAGCAGCTTGGCCGGGACAGGGGGAAAGGCTTTCTTT. It yields the protein CASSLAGTGGKAFF. The chain combines TRBV5-4 with TRBJ1-1, with 11 bases lining up with TRBD1. J was trimmed by 11 bases and V by 0 bases; bases with no gene match: 6. CDR3 size: 14 residues. Germline V gene sequence: CDR1 SGHNT, CDR2 YYREEE (reference sequence).

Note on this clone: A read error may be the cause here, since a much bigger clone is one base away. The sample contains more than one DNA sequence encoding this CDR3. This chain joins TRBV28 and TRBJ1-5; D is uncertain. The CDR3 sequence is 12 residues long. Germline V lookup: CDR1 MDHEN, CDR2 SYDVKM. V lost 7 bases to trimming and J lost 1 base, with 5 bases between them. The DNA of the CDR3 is TGTGCCAGCATATCGAGCAATCAGCCCCAGCATTTT. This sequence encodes CASISSNQPQHF.

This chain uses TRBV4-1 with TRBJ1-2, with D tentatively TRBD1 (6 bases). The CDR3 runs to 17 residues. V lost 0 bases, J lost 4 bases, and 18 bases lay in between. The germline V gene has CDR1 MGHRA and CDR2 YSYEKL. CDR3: CASSQDWIGGQVYGYTF. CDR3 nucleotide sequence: TGCGCCAGCAGCCAAGATTGGATTGGGGGGCAAGTCTATGGCTACACCTTC.

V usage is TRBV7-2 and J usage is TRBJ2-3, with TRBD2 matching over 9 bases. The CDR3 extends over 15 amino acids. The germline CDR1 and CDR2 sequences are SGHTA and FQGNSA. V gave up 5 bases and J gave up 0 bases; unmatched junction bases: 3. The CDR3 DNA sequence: TGTGCCAGCAGCGCTAGCGGGGCAAGCACAGATACGCAGTATTTT. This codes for CASSASGASTDTQYF.

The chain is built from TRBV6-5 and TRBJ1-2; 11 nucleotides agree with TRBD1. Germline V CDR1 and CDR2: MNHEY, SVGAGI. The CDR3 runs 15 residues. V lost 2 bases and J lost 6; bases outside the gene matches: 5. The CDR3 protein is CASSYRRTGGNGYTF. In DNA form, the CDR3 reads TGTGCCAGCAGTTACCGCCGGACAGGGGGCAATGGCTACACCTTC.

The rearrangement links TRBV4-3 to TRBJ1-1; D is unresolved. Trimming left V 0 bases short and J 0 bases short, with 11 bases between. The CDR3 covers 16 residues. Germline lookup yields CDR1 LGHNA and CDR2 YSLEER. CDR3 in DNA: TGCGCCAGCAGCCAAGATTTCGGCCGGATGAACACTGAAGCTTTCTTT. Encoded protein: CASSQDFGRMNTEAFF.

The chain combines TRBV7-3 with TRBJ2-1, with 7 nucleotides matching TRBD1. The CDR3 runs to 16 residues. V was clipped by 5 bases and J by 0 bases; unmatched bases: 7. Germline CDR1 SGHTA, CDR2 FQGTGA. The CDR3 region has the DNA TGTGCCAGCAGCCCCCAGACAGGGTCCTCCTACAATGAGCAGTTCTTC. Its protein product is CASSPQTGSSYNEQFF.

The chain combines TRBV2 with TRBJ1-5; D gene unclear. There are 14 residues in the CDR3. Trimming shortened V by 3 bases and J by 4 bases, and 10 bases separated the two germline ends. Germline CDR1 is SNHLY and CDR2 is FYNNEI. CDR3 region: CASSDRVMNQPQHF. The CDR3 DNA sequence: TGTGCCAGCAGTGATAGGGTTATGAATCAGCCCCAGCATTTT.

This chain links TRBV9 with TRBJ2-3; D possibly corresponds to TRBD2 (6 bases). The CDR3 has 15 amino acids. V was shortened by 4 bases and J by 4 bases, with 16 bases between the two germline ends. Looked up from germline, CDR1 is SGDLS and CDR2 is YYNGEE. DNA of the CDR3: TGTGCCAGCAGCCGGGACTTATCAAGGGCAGATACGCAGTATTTT. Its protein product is CASSRDLSRADTQYF.

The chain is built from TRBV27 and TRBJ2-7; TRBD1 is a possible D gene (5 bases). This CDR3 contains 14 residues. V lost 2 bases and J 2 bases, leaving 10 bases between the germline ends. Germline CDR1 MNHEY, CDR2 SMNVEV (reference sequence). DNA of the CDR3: TGTGCCAGCAGTTTACTGGGGCAAACCTACGAGCAGTACTTC. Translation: CASSLLGQTYEQYF.

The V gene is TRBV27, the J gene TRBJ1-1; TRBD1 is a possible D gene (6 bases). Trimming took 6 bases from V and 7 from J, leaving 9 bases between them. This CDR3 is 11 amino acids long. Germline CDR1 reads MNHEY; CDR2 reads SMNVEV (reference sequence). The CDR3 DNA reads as TGTGCCAGCAGCCAGGGGATTGAAGCTTTCTTT. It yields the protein CASSQGIEAFF.

The CDR3 DNA sequence: TGTGCCACCGCCAAGGGGTATAGCAATCAGCCCCAGCATTTT. As protein: CATAKGYSNQPQHF. This rearrangement joins TRBV15 to TRBJ1-5; a weak D match, TRBD1 (5 bases). Between the trimmed V and J ends, which lost 8 bases and 0 bases, there was a span of 11 bases. Germline CDR1 is LNHNV and CDR2 is YYDKDF (reference sequence). CDR3 length: 14 residues.

CDR3 in amino acids: CASSKWTGDGNTIYF. The CDR3 nucleotides are TGTGCCAGCAGTAAATGGACCGGGGATGGAAACACCATATATTTT. The V call is TRBV28, the J call TRBJ1-3; the D is unclear. Looked up from germline, CDR1 is MDHEN and CDR2 is SYDVKM. V shed 5 bases and J shed 3 bases, with 14 bases lying between them. The CDR3 contains 15 residues.

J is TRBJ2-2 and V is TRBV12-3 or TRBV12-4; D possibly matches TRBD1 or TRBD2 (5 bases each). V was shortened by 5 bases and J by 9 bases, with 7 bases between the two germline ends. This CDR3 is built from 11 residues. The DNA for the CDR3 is TGTGCCAGCAGTCTGGGACGGGAGCTGTTTTTT. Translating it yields CASSLGRELFF.

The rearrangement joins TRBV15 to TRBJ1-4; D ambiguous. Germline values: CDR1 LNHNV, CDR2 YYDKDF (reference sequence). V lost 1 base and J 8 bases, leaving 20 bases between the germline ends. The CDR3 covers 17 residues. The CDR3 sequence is CATSRGVSRGPGEKLFF. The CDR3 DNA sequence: TGTGCCACCAGCAGAGGAGTTTCGCGGGGTCCGGGCGAAAAACTGTTTTTT. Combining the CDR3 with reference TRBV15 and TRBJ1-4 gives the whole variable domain DAMVIQNPRYQVTQFGKPVTLSCSQTLNHNVMYWYQQKSSQAPKLLFHYYDKDFNNEADTPDNFQSRRPNTSFCFLDIRSPGLGDTAMYLCATSRGVSRGPGEKLFFGSGTQLSVL.

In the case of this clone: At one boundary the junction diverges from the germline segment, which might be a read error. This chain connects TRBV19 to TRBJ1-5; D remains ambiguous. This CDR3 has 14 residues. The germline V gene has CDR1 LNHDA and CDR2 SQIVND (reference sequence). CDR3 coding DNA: TGTGCAAGTACGATCCGTTATAGCAATCAGCCCCAGCATTTT. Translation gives CASTIRYSNQPQHF.

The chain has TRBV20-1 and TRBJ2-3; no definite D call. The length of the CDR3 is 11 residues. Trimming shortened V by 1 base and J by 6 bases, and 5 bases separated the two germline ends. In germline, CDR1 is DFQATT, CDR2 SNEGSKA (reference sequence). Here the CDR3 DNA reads TGCAGTGCTAGAGTACAGGATACGCAGTATTTT. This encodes CSARVQDTQYF.

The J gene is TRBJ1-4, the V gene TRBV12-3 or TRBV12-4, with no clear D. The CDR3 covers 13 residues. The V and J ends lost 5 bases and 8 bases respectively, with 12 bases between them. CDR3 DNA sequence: TGTGCCAGCAGTCGCACCCCGACAGAAAAACTGTTTTTT. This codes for CASSRTPTEKLFF.

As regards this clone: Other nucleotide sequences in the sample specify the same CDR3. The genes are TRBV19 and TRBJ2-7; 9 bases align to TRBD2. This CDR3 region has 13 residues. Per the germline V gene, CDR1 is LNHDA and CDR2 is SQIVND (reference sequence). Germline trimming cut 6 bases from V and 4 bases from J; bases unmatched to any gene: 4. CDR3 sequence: CASSPAGGYEQYF. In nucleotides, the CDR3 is TGTGCCAGTAGCCCAGCGGGGGGATACGAGCAGTACTTC.